Sequencing of this T cell receptor (beta chain) was carried out in a study of vaccination and CD4 T cells after COVID-19. Looking at the study overall: Vaccinees got either two BNT162b2 doses or two mRNA-1273 doses. Control wells got either CEFX epitopes, HIV-1 Nef peptides, or no peptide at all.

Sample treatment: approximately nine-day PBMC culture with coronavirus spike peptide pools or control peptides (ViraFEST assay). Peptide pools at roughly 10 ug/ml and IL-2 at around 10 IU/ml were added to cultures of 1.5 million to 2.5 million PBMCs per well. The medium had half its volume replaced with fresh IL-2 medium on days 3 and 7. Germline V lookup: CDR1 MNHEY, CDR2 SVGEGT. J gave up 4 bases and V 6 bases, and 2 bases lay outside the gene matches. The CDR3 is 13 amino acids. Scientists ran DNA taken from cultured CD4+ T cells through the Oncomine TCR Beta short-read assay for sequencing. Via MiXCR, TCRdb re-called the PCR reads, giving one row per CDR3 protein. In the table there are about 23,000 distinct CDR3 sequences, 40% to 50% of which are singletons. Concerning this clonotype: The antigen is not known.

The source material was CD4+ T cells from blood, cultured in vitro, sampled before SARS-CoV-2 vaccination. The chain employs TRBV6-2 or TRBV6-3 and TRBJ1-1; 10 nucleotides agree with TRBD1. This sequence originates from a human donor who received a COVID-19 vaccine. CDR3 loop: CASSRTGGTEAFF. The DNA for the CDR3 is TGTGCCAGCAGCCGGACAGGGGGCACTGAAGCTTTCTTT.